Listed here is a single T cell receptor beta chain. No antigen is known for it. These data belong to a study of cytomegalovirus exposure and HLA in healthy donors. General study results and limits: TCR beta V- and J-gene trimming, according to a later analysis, was linked to a missense DCLRE1C variant. A few chains linked to CMV were shown in vitro to be specific for CMV antigens.

The PCR contained 60 Vbeta and 13 Jbeta primers. Using immunoSEQ multiplex PCR, the repertoire was profiled, and TCRdb retains in-frame clones only, with some absent. The sample yields 100,000 to 120,000 clones, 83% seen once. Germline CDR1 is SGHDT and CDR2 is YYEEEE. The CDR3 sequence is 16 residues long. J gave up 3 bases and V 4 bases, and 10 bases lay outside the gene matches. The sequenced material came from PBMCs. This clonotype was sampled from a man aged 18 to 35 in good health and CMV-seronegative. The chain uses TRBV5-6 and TRBJ2-3; 8 bases agree with TRBD2. The CDR3: CASSLRVAGPTDTQYF. CDR3 in DNA: TGTGCCAGCAGCCTCCGGGTAGCGGGGCCAACAGATACGCAGTATTTT. Variable domain in full (rest from reference TRBV5-6 and TRBJ2-3): DAGVTQSPTHLIKTRGQQVTLRCSPKSGHDTVSWYQQALGQGPQFIFQYYEEEERQRGNFPDRFSGHQFPNYSSELNVNALLLGDSALYLCASSLRVAGPTDTQYFGPGTRLTVL.